This T cell receptor beta chain was retrieved from a study of blood T cell repertoires in COVID-19 (dated by TCRdb to 2018 to 2021). Regarding the complete study: Samples covering the acute and convalescent phases of COVID-19 were provided by collaborators in the United States, Italy and Spain. The material from the prospective study consisted of cDNA or gDNA derived from T cells, B-cell-depleted T cells, or PBMCs. The samples were drawn from two sources: the first 160 participants of the ongoing ImmuneRACE study, and 1,200 or so subjects contributed by 6 global collaborators. The dataset comprised deeply sampled blood TCRbeta repertoires from subjects exposed to, actively infected with, or recovered from COVID-19. HLA class I and class II types, where available, came from metadata supplied by the sample provider rather than from assay-based typing. The repertoires were released in a freely available public database intended as a resource for research on the immune response to SARS-CoV-2. Nearly every sample came with metadata listing a de-identified subject ID, COVID-19 status, age in years and sex.

Measured from the cysteine to the phenylalanine, the CDR3 is 15 residues long. Of the read, only the CDR3 DNA is kept; its 45 bases are in frame from base 1. The germline V gene specifies MNHEY as CDR1 and SVGAGI as CDR2. At the junction V is shortened by 10 bases and J by 4 bases; bases outside the gene matches: 10. Whole blood was collected in K2EDTA tubes by collaborating institutions according to the institutions' own protocols. For TCRbeta analysis, collaborators shipped samples as frozen whole blood, isolated PBMCs, or DNA extracted from either of those sample types. In the case of this clone: The antigen it binds to is not known. No base quality information exists; no much larger clone differs at one position.

The paper's findings and limits, for the study overall: The amount of clinical and demographic metadata varied by source and participant and was provided uncurated.

TCRbeta CDR3 regions were amplified from genomic DNA by means of the immunoSEQ Assay, a bias-controlled multiplex PCR. The original methods were these. Within the assay, amplification of reference gene primers was used to estimate how many nucleated cells each sample contained. Sequence reads were collapsed and filtered to measure the absolute abundance of every unique TCRbeta CDR3 rearrangement. For each sample, productive Simpson clonality was calculated as the square root of Simpson's diversity index across productive rearrangements. TCRdb mirrors the immuneACCESS table, restricted to in-frame sequences. Some clones are absent from its copies; in checked studies, under half trace to an unresolved V gene, and the reason for the others is unknown. The DNA was the basis for D and trimming; V, J and clone size are from that table. The sample table lists over 90,000 clones, about 85% of them with a count of one. Approximately 3.1% of the sample is in the top ten clones.

This sequence uses TRBV6-5 and TRBJ2-6, and 7 junctional nucleotides match TRBD2. This sequence originates from a man aged 45-65 years in a cohort sampled during active COVID-19. Sequenced input: peripheral blood. The CDR3 protein is CATWEGRSGANVLTF. The nucleotide sequence is TGTGCCACCTGGGAGGGAAGATCCGGGGCCAACGTCCTGACTTTC.